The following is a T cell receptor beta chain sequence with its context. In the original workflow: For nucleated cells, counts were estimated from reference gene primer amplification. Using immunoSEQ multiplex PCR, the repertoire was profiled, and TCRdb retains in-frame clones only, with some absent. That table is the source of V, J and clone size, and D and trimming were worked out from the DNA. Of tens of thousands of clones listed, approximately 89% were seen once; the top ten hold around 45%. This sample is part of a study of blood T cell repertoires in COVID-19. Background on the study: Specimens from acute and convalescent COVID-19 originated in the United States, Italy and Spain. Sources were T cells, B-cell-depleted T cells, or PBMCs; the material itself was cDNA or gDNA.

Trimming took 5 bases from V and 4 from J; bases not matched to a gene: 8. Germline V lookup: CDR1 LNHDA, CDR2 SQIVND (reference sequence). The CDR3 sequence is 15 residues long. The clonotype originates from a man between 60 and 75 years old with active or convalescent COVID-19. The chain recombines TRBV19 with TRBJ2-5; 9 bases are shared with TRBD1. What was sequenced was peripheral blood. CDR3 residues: CASSVLTGGVETQYF. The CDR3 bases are TGTGCCAGTAGTGTCCTCACAGGGGGCGTAGAGACCCAGTACTTC. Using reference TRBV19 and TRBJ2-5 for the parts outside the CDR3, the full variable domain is DGGITQSPKYLFRKEGQNVTLSCEQNLNHDAMYWYRQDPGQGLRLIYYSQIVNDFQKGDIAEGYSVSREKKESFPLTVTSAQKNPTAFYLCASSVLTGGVETQYFGPGTRLLVL.